Following are 21 T cell receptor beta chains from one sample sequenced in a study of blood T cell repertoires in COVID-19. Clones were sequenced by immunoSEQ multiplex PCR, and TCRdb holds only the in-frame ones, with some missing. The sample includes approximately 90,000 clones, approximately 79% of them seen just once. The sequencing input was peripheral blood. These receptors all come from a man aged 65 to 79 with acute or convalescent COVID-19.

V and J are TRBV3-1 (or the pseudogene TRBV3-2) and TRBJ1-1; a weak D match, TRBD1 (6 bases). Trimming left V 8 bases short and J 4 bases short, with 14 bases between. CDR3 size: 13 residues. The germline V gene has CDR1 LGHDT and CDR2 YNNKEL (reference sequence). Here the CDR3 reads CASSGGGLTEAFF. DNA for the CDR3: TGTGCCAGCTCGGGCGGGGGGCTCACTGAAGCTTTCTTT.

The V and J genes are TRBV14 and TRBJ2-2; D is perhaps TRBD1 (6 bases). Germline CDR1 is SGHDN and CDR2 is FVKESK. There are 19 residues in the CDR3. V lost 4 bases, J lost 0 bases, and 21 bases lay in between. The DNA for the CDR3 is TGTGCCAGCAGCCCTTACCCCTCTTGGACAGAACCGAACACCGGGGAGCTGTTTTTT. It is translated as CASSPYPSWTEPNTGELFF.

The V call is TRBV28, the J call TRBJ1-5, with D perhaps matching TRBD1 (6 bases). The V end lost 7 bases, the J end lost 4 bases, and 11 bases lay between the germline ends. CDR1 and CDR2 from the germline V gene are MDHEN and SYDVKM. The CDR3 has 13 amino acids. The DNA of the CDR3 is TGTGCCAGCATCGGGCAGGGGAATCAGCCCCAGCATTTT. Protein: CASIGQGNQPQHF.

V is TRBV5-1 and J is TRBJ1-6, with D perhaps TRBD1 (6 bases). Trimming removed 4 bases from V and 3 bases from J, with 14 bases in between. Germline V gene lookup returns CDR1 SGHRS and CDR2 YFSETQ. The CDR3 loop spans 16 amino acids. CDR3 sequence (DNA): TGCGCCAGCAGCACGGGACGACAGGACTATAATTCACCCCTCCACTTT. Its translation: CASSTGRQDYNSPLHF.

This clone was observed once. This chain joins TRBV19 and TRBJ2-5; tentative D call: TRBD2 (5 bases). This CDR3 is 13 amino acids long. Germline V CDR1 and CDR2: LNHDA, SQIVND (reference sequence). Trimming cost V 2 bases and J 7 bases, with 11 bases left between them. The CDR3 reads CASSIPEVGTQYF. CDR3 nucleotides: TGTGCCAGTAGTATACCGGAGGTTGGGACCCAGTACTTC.

This chain links TRBV5-5 with TRBJ2-3; a weak D match, TRBD1 (5 bases). V was clipped by 3 bases and J by 5 bases, with 13 bases between them. CDR1 and CDR2 (germline): SGHKS, YYEKEE (reference sequence). The CDR3 consists of 14 residues. The CDR3 nucleotides read TGTGCCAGCAGCTCGGACCAAACAGGAGATACGCAGTATTTT. It codes for CASSSDQTGDTQYF.

J is TRBJ1-2 and V is TRBV9; TRBD1 is a possible D gene (6 bases). The CDR3 extends over 13 amino acids. The germline V and J ends were trimmed by 4 bases and 4 bases, with 11 bases remaining between them. Germline V gene lookup returns CDR1 SGDLS and CDR2 YYNGEE. CDR3 sequence: CASSPDSFYGYTF. The CDR3 DNA sequence: TGTGCCAGCAGCCCGGACAGCTTCTATGGCTACACCTTC.

J is TRBJ1-1 and V is TRBV2; D unresolved. V lost 6 bases and J 6 bases, leaving 17 bases between the germline ends. CDR1 is SNHLY, CDR2 FYNNEI, per germline. The CDR3 sequence is 14 residues long. In DNA, the CDR3 is TGTGCCAGCAGCCCCGGACTTCCCTACGCTGAAGCTTTCTTT. This sequence encodes CASSPGLPYAEAFF.

CDR3 in DNA: TGTGCTAGTGGTTTGGCCGAGGCAGGGGCGCGATTTATAGGTAATCAGCCCCAGCATTTT. Residues: CASGLAEAGARFIGNQPQHF. This chain links TRBV12-5 with TRBJ1-5, with a possible D match to TRBD1 (6 bases). The CDR3 extends over 20 amino acids. Trimming removed 1 base from V and 4 bases from J, with 26 bases in between. Per germline, CDR1 LGHNT and CDR2 FRNRAP.

The rearrangement links TRBV11-2 to TRBJ1-3; unclear D gene. Germline-derived CDR1 and CDR2 are SGHAT and FQNNGV. V lost 1 base to trimming and J lost 2 bases, with 9 bases between them. The CDR3 runs to 15 residues. The CDR3: CASSLVVGAGNTIYF. The CDR3 coding sequence is TGTGCCAGCAGCTTAGTGGTCGGGGCTGGAAACACCATATATTTT.

This clone has only a few counts. CDR3 protein: CASSLDEGAGTDTQYF. The DNA for the CDR3 is TGTGCCAGCAGCTTAGACGAGGGGGCCGGCACAGATACGCAGTATTTT. The genes are TRBV11-2 and TRBJ2-3, with 7 bases matching TRBD1. The V gene's germline CDR1 is SGHAT and CDR2 FQNNGV. V dropped 0 bases and J dropped 1; count of bases not matched to a gene: 4. The CDR3 loop spans 16 amino acids.

V gene TRBV5-1 combines with J gene TRBJ2-2; 12 nucleotides match TRBD2. This CDR3 has 15 amino acids. Trimming took 4 bases from V and 4 from J; bases not matched to a gene: 2. Germline V gene lookup returns CDR1 SGHRS and CDR2 YFSETQ. CDR3 sequence: CASSTTSGSTGELFF. The CDR3, as DNA: TGCGCCAGCAGCACGACTAGCGGGAGCACCGGGGAGCTGTTTTTT.

The rearrangement links TRBV19 to TRBJ1-2; 8 positions agree with TRBD1. The CDR3 contains 13 residues. Germline CDR1 is LNHDA and CDR2 is SQIVND (reference sequence). After removal of 5 bases from V and 8 bases from J, the junction contained 7 bases not matched to a gene. The CDR3 here is CASSPGQVYGYTF. In DNA form, the CDR3 reads TGTGCCAGTAGTCCGGGACAGGTATACGGCTACACCTTC.

This chain connects TRBV18 to TRBJ1-5; no clear D gene. Trimming left V 2 bases short and J 5 bases short, with 7 bases between. CDR1 and CDR2 from the germline V gene are KGHSH and LQKENI. The length of the CDR3 is 13 residues. CDR3 sequence (DNA): TGTGCCAGCTCACCAGGCAGTGATCAGCCCCAGCATTTT. This translates into CASSPGSDQPQHF. The complete variable domain, with remaining parts taken from reference TRBV18 and TRBJ1-5, reads NAGVMQNPRHLVRRRGQEARLRCSPMKGHSHVYWYRQLPEEGLKFMVYLQKENIIDESGMPKERFSAEFPKEGPSILRIQQVVRGDSAAYFCASSPGSDQPQHFGDGTRLSIL.

The CDR3 DNA reads as TGTGCCAGCAGGCCCCACGGCGGGGGAGGCGATGAGCAGTTCTTC. It encodes CASRPHGGGGDEQFF. The chain employs TRBV27 and TRBJ2-1, with 7 positions matching TRBD2. The germline V gene has CDR1 MNHEY and CDR2 SMNVEV (reference sequence). Trimming removed 6 bases from V and 8 bases from J; junction bases left unmatched: 13. This CDR3 is 15 amino acids long.

The chain joins TRBV5-6 to TRBJ2-7, with 8 bases matching TRBD2. Trimming took 3 bases from V and 6 from J; bases not matched to a gene: 11. The V gene's germline CDR1 is SGHDT and CDR2 YYEEEE. The CDR3 is 15 amino acids. The CDR3 spells CASSSIFAGGREQYV. The CDR3 region has the DNA TGTGCCAGCAGCTCAATCTTTGCGGGGGGTCGCGAGCAGTACGTC.

The chain combines TRBV2 with TRBJ2-5; D might be TRBD1 (6 bases). This CDR3 is built from 15 residues. Germline loops: CDR1 SNHLY, CDR2 FYNNEI. The V gene lost 3 bases and the J gene lost 2 bases, with 13 bases spanning the gap. CDR3 in amino acids: CASSDHVGAQETQYF. The CDR3 DNA sequence: TGTGCCAGCAGTGATCATGTGGGGGCTCAAGAGACCCAGTACTTC.

This clone occurred a few times. This chain links TRBV6-1 with TRBJ1-2, with D possibly being TRBD1 (5 bases). The V gene's germline CDR1 is MNHNS and CDR2 SASEGT. This CDR3 spans 17 amino acids. Trimming took 1 base from V and 6 from J, leaving 21 bases between them. The CDR3 loop reads CASSEEVSVPGKDGYTF. For the CDR3, the DNA is TGTGCCAGCAGTGAAGAGGTGTCAGTACCAGGGAAGGATGGCTACACCTTC.

The genes are TRBV28 and TRBJ2-1, with D possibly matching TRBD2 (5 bases). Per the germline V gene, CDR1 is MDHEN and CDR2 is SYDVKM. V was cut by 3 bases and J by 4 bases, with 19 bases left in between. The CDR3 is made up of 17 amino acids. The CDR3 DNA is TGTGCCAGCAGTTTCCCCGGTCTAGCCCAGCGTTACAATGAGCAGTTCTTC. It codes for CASSFPGLAQRYNEQFF.

This clone was observed many times. The chain is built from TRBV7-9 and TRBJ2-5; 8 nucleotides match TRBD1. With 5 bases clipped from V and 4 bases from J, the junction kept 6 bases outside the gene matches. CDR3 length: 14 residues. Germline CDR1 SEHNR, CDR2 FQNEAQ (reference sequence). In DNA, the CDR3 is TGTGCCAGCAGCCTCGACAGGGGTAGAGAGACCCAGTACTTC. Its protein is CASSLDRGRETQYF.

The chain employs TRBV5-4 and TRBJ1-2, with TRBD1 matching 8 bases. The CDR3 spans 13 residues. Germline trimming cut 3 bases from V and 8 bases from J; bases unmatched to any gene: 6. Germline V CDR1 and CDR2: SGHNT, YYREEE (reference sequence). The DNA for the CDR3 is TGTGCCAGCAGCTCTGACAGGGGTAGGGGCTACACCTTC. Protein product: CASSSDRGRGYTF.